Sequencing of this TCR beta chain was carried out in a study of CD8 T cells in ankylosing spondylitis. CDR1 and CDR2 (germline): DFQATT, SNEGSKA (reference sequence). The CDR3 has 14 residues. V shed 3 bases and J shed 9 bases, with 20 bases lying between them. Making the TCR beta libraries involved quantitative 5'-RACE with molecular barcodes. TCRdb reprocessed the 5' RACE reads with MiXCR, giving one entry per CDR3 protein. The table lists about 140,000 distinct CDR3 sequences, roughly 8% of them singletons. The study, taken as a whole, reports: Disease-linked clones displayed a CD8+ phenotype and appeared relatively rarely in peripheral blood. Disease-associated clones were reportedly significantly overrepresented in matched ankylosing spondylitis synovial fluid. Made up of eight highly homologous variants, a TCR beta motif appeared characteristic of ankylosing spondylitis blood.

In this sample, this clonotype turned up many times. No antigen is known for it. The chain recombines TRBV20-1 with TRBJ2-5; D may correspond to TRBD1 or TRBD2 (5 bases each). The clonotype originates from a male donor with ankylosing spondylitis. Sequencing was performed on synovial fluid, either unsorted or a sorted T cell fraction (not recorded which). CDR3 region: CSASFEKGTGPQYF. DNA for the CDR3: TGCAGTGCTAGTTTCGAGAAAGGGACGGGCCCCCAGTACTTC.